This entry features one T cell receptor beta chain sequence. Its matching antigen is unknown. The data derive from a study of cytomegalovirus exposure and HLA in healthy donors. Amplification used 60 Vbeta primers and 13 Jbeta primers. Data came from immunoSEQ multiplex PCR; TCRdb stores just in-frame clones and leaves some out. Of fewer than 140,000 clones listed, 75% are singletons. General study results and limits: Published work reported that the classifier diagnosed cytomegalovirus status with high specificity and sensitivity. Earlier analysis found most TCR beta V segments productive about 90% or about 30% of the time. Some segments of the V type, notably TRBV6-2 and TRBV6-3, were excluded as indistinguishable.

Sampled while nominally healthy, donors likely had unrecorded immune exposures. V shed 5 bases and J shed 1 base, with 16 bases lying between them. This CDR3 is built from 16 residues. The germline V gene has CDR1 SGHVS and CDR2 FNYEAQ. The receptor was derived from a male donor in good health and CMV-seropositive. Sequenced: PBMCs. This sequence joins TRBV7-6 and TRBJ2-3; D perhaps matches TRBD2 (7 bases). CDR3 coding DNA: TGTGCCAGCAGCATCGCGGGCGGGGGCCGCACAGATACGCAGTATTTT. Its translation: CASSIAGGGRTDTQYF.